Below, 6 T cell receptor beta chains from the same sample are listed, as sequenced in a study of T cell repertoires in cytomegalovirus infection. Each CDR3 protein is one row after TCRdb ran MiXCR on the reads. This sample has 200,000 or so distinct CDR3 sequences, with under 30% found just once. The sequencing input was PBMCs. The receptors shown here come from a human donor in good health (CMV status not recorded). Some clones in this sample may be carry-over from other donors' samples.

For this clonotype: An end of the junction differs from the germline gene, which may be a read error. The chain has TRBV7-8 and TRBJ1-5, with D perhaps matching TRBD1 (5 bases). Germline loops: CDR1 SGHVS, CDR2 FQNEAQ. The CDR3 consists of 16 residues. The CDR3 sequence: CASSLAVGRANQPHHF. Written as DNA, the CDR3 is TGTGCCAGCAGCTTAGCGGTCGGCAGGGCTAATCAGCCCCACCATTTT.

This chain uses TRBV2 with TRBJ1-5; a weak D match, TRBD1 (5 bases). Trimming shortened V by 10 bases and J by 1 base, and 11 bases separated the two germline ends. CDR1 SNHLY and CDR2 FYNNEI come from the germline V gene. The CDR3 is made up of 13 amino acids. DNA of the CDR3: TGTGCCATTGGGGGGGACAGCAATCAGCCCCAGCATTTT. Protein product: CAIGGDSNQPQHF. The variable domain in full, with the rest retrieved from reference TRBV2 and TRBJ1-5, is EPEVTQTPSHQVTQMGQEVILRCVPISNHLYFYWYRQILGQKVEFLVSFYNNEISEKSEIFDDQFSVERPDGSNFTLKIRSTKLEDSAMYFCAIGGDSNQPQHFGDGTRLSIL.

This clonotype was recorded many times. The rearrangement links TRBV7-2 to TRBJ2-7, with TRBD2 matching over 7 bases. This CDR3 is built from 14 residues. With 5 bases clipped from V and 5 bases from J, the junction kept 9 bases outside the gene matches. CDR1 is SGHTA and CDR2 is FQGNSA in the germline V gene. The chain's CDR3 is CASSRSGGSNEQYF. DNA of the CDR3: TGTGCCAGCAGCCGCTCGGGGGGTTCGAACGAGCAGTACTTC.

The genes are TRBV19 and TRBJ1-3; unclear D gene. The germline V gene encodes CDR1 LNHDA and CDR2 SQIVND (reference sequence). The CDR3 is 15 residues long. Trimming left V 7 bases short and J 0 bases short, with 13 bases between. The CDR3 region has the DNA TGTGCCAGTACCTCGGACGGAGCCTCTGGAAACACCATATATTTT. Its protein is CASTSDGASGNTIYF.

The chain uses TRBV4-1 and TRBJ2-4; no firm D call. The V end was cut by 0 bases, the J end by 9 bases, with 9 bases between. There are 13 residues in the CDR3. The germline CDR1 and CDR2 sequences are MGHRA and YSYEKL. CDR3 loop: CASSQEGNAIQYF. CDR3 nucleotides: TGCGCCAGCAGCCAAGAAGGGAACGCCATTCAGTACTTC.

The rearrangement uses TRBV20-1 and TRBJ2-1; D is perhaps TRBD1 (5 bases). Trimming left V 6 bases short and J 5 bases short, with 14 bases between. The CDR3 sequence is 13 residues long. The V gene's germline CDR1 is DFQATT and CDR2 SNEGSKA (reference sequence). This CDR3 reads CSAPGQSNNEQFF. The DNA for the CDR3 is TGCAGTGCCCCAGGGCAGTCCAACAATGAGCAGTTCTTC.